The subject of this entry is one T cell receptor (beta chain). Its antigen is not known. The data belong to a study of a mutant IDH1 vaccine in newly diagnosed glioma. Study overall: Eight vaccine doses were administered to patients at weeks 1, 3, 5, 7, 11, 15, 19 and 23. Once 4-6 weeks had passed after radiotherapy alone, vaccination started, or it started with temozolomide cycles.

As to time point: week 5, during vaccination. In the vaccine, a single dose held 300 ug of the mutant IDH1 20-mer peptide, along with topical imiquimod. Whole-study findings and limits: Top-clonotype changes in peripheral T cells seemed unrelated to pseudoprogression. Across multiple MHC alleles, approximately 93% of patients had vaccine-induced responses.

The assay was immunoSEQ multiplex PCR, and TCRdb's table has in-frame clones only and misses some. The table has tens of thousands of clones, 65% to 90% seen once. The sequence was collected from a young woman with glioma. Some clones in this sample may be carry-over from other donors' samples. The source material was PBMCs, sampled from a glioma patient whose treatment included an IDH1 peptide vaccine.

The CDR3, as DNA: TGTGCCAGCAGCGTCAGGGGGGACTCTGGAAACACCATATATTTT. It specifies CASSVRGDSGNTIYF. The chain joins TRBV9 to TRBJ1-3; 7 nucleotides align to TRBD1. Germline assignment: CDR1 SGDLS and CDR2 YYNGEE. Trimming took 2 bases from V and 0 from J; bases not matched to a gene: 2. The CDR3 is made up of 15 amino acids.